Reported below is one T cell receptor beta chain. The antigen is undetermined. The length of the CDR3 is 14 residues. Looked up from germline, CDR1 is SNHLY and CDR2 is FYNNEI. V shed 1 base and J shed 6 bases, with 13 bases lying between them. These data are taken from a study of T cell repertoires in cytomegalovirus infection. Study-wide background: Recently described HLA-C-restricted plus well-studied HLA-B-restricted CMV epitopes were used. Public TCR beta signatures were indicative of both CMV infection and a matching HLA type.

General study findings and limits: Dominant in the ex vivo response were TCR beta clonotypes restricted by HLA-C and specific for CMV. Public TCR beta family frequency separated CMV-and-HLA carriers, including in an independent cohort.

MiXCR, run by TCRdb on the reads, gives a single entry per CDR3 protein. The repertoire includes hundreds of thousands of distinct CDR3 sequences, 33% of them detected once, and under 20% sits in the top ten. This TCR was sampled from a human donor in good health (CMV status not recorded). Some clones in this sample may be carry-over from other donors' samples. V and J are TRBV2 and TRBJ2-7, with no clear D. Sequenced here: cultured PBMCs, sampled from culture after CMV antigen stimulation. CDR3 sequence: CASSEGGSLLEQYF. The CDR3 bases are TGTGCCAGCAGTGAAGGCGGTAGCTTACTCGAGCAGTACTTC.